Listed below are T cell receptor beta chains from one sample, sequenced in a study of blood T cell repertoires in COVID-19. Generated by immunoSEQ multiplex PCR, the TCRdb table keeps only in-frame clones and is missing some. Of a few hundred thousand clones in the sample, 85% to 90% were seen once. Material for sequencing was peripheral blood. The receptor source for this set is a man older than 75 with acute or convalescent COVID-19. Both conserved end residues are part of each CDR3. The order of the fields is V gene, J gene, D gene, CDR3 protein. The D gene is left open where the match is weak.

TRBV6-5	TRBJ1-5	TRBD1	CASRTGGASQPQHF
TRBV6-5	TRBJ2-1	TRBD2	CASSYKRRGSYNEQFF
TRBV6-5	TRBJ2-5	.	CASSLDWEETQYF
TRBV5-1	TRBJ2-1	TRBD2	CASSPGGRGNEQFF
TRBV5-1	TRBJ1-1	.	CASSLVSHQGNTEAFF
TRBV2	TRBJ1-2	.	CASTPGPGYGYTF
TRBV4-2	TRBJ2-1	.	CASSHGLTNNEQFF
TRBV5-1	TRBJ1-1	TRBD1	CASSAVQGAGTEAFF
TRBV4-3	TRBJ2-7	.	CASSQQYNPIYEQYF
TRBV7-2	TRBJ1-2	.	CASSLGHLLGGYTF
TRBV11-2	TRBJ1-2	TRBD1	CASSLQKDRTDGYTF
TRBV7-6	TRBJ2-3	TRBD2	CASSPRLAGGTDTQYF
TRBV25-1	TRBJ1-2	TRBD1	CASNTGAGYGYTF
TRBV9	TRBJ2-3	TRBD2	CASSVRAGDTDTQYF
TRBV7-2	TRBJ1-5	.	CASSLRGNQPQHF
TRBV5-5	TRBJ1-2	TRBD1	CASSLGQGRDYGYTF
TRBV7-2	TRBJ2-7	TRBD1	CASSLRQGSWEFYEQYF
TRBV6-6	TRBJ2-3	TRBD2	CASSPGTSSTDTQYF
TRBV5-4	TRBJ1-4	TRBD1	CASSFTGGSEEKLFF
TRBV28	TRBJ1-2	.	CASSLGQLYGYTF
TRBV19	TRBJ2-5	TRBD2	CASSRTSGSSGETQYF